Each of the 27 T cell receptor beta chains below was sequenced from the same sample in a study of T cell repertoires in cytomegalovirus infection. MiXCR was run by TCRdb on the reads, yielding one entry per CDR3 protein. The sample yields roughly 280,000 distinct CDR3 sequences, about 13% seen once. The sample taken for sequencing was PBMCs. The source of these receptors is a human donor in good health (CMV status not recorded). Some clones in this sample may be carry-over from other donors' samples.

This clonotype has ten or more counts. The gene calls are TRBV7-9 and TRBJ1-5; the match to TRBD1 covers 7 bases. J gave up 2 bases and V 4 bases, and 14 bases lay outside the gene matches. This CDR3 contains 18 residues. CDR1 and CDR2 (germline): SEHNR, FQNEAQ (reference sequence). The CDR3 bases are TGTGCCAGCAGCTCACGGGACAGCGGACTTCTCGGCAATCAGCCCCAGCATTTT. It is translated as CASSSRDSGLLGNQPQHF.

In this sample, this clonotype turned up many times. This chain joins TRBV19 and TRBJ2-1; D may correspond to TRBD1 or TRBD2 (5 bases each). The CDR3 spans 16 residues. Trimming removed 5 bases from V and 3 bases from J, with 17 bases in between. Germline assignment: CDR1 LNHDA and CDR2 SQIVND (reference sequence). The CDR3 DNA follows: TGTGCCAGTAGTGATCTGGAGGCGACAGACTACAATGAGCAGTTCTTC. As protein: CASSDLEATDYNEQFF.

The chain is built from TRBV19 and TRBJ1-5; D possibly corresponds to TRBD1 (6 bases). Germline loops: CDR1 LNHDA, CDR2 SQIVND (reference sequence). The CDR3 has 14 residues. The V and J ends lost 7 bases and 5 bases respectively, with 15 bases between them. CDR3 sequence: CASKIQGRHQPQHF. CDR3 sequence (DNA): TGTGCCAGTAAAATCCAGGGGCGCCATCAGCCCCAGCATTTT.

The sample holds many counts of this clonotype. This sequence joins TRBV12-3 or TRBV12-4 and TRBJ2-3; 10 bases fit TRBD2. The length of the CDR3 is 15 residues. With V trimmed by 6 bases and J by 4 bases, 7 bases remained unmatched. CDR3 sequence (DNA): TGTGCCAGCAGCTCATCACTAGCGGGATCAGATACGCAGTATTTT. Encoded protein: CASSSSLAGSDTQYF.

This clonotype was seen a few times. The chain is built from TRBV28 and TRBJ1-5; 7 bases match TRBD1. The CDR3 is 15 amino acids. Germline V gives CDR1 MDHEN, CDR2 SYDVKM. With 7 bases clipped from V and 7 bases from J, the junction kept 13 bases outside the gene matches. CDR3 sequence reads: CASNSRKAGGQPQHF. The CDR3 bases are TGTGCCAGCAATTCAAGGAAAGCAGGGGGACAGCCCCAGCATTTT.

The chain links TRBV18 to TRBJ1-2; 11 positions agree with TRBD1. Germline V CDR1 and CDR2: KGHSH, LQKENI. V lost 3 bases, J lost 4 bases, and 7 bases stayed unmatched. The CDR3 totals 16 residues. CDR3 protein: CASSPTGQGAVYGYTF. The CDR3 DNA follows: TGTGCCAGCTCACCGACCGGACAGGGGGCCGTCTATGGCTACACCTTC.

This clonotype was observed at least ten times. This chain links TRBV7-2 with TRBJ2-7, with 10 nucleotides matching TRBD2. The CDR3 contains 13 residues. CDR1 and CDR2 (germline): SGHTA, FQGNSA. The ends lost 5 bases at V and 6 bases at J; junction bases unmatched: 4. The CDR3 region is CASSGGLAAEQYF. CDR3 coding DNA: TGTGCCAGCAGCGGAGGACTAGCGGCCGAGCAGTACTTC.

This clonotype was found many times. One junction end disagrees with the germline gene, perhaps due to a read error. The chain has TRBV7-2 and TRBJ1-5; the D is unclear. Germline values: CDR1 SGHTA, CDR2 FQGNSA. The CDR3 spans 16 residues. CDR3 DNA sequence: TGTGCCAGCAGCCATCAGGTTCGGGGTAGCAGTCAGCCCCAGCATTTT. This encodes CASSHQVRGSSQPQHF.

This clonotype was seen only a few times. The V call is TRBV6-5, the J call TRBJ2-1, with TRBD1 as a possible D gene (7 bases). CDR1 MNHEY and CDR2 SVGAGI come from the germline V gene. V gave up 2 bases and J gave up 0 bases, with 11 bases separating them. The CDR3 sequence is 16 residues long. CDR3 in DNA: TGTGCCAGCAGTTACGGCGGGACAGCCTCCTACAATGAGCAGTTCTTC. Protein: CASSYGGTASYNEQFF.

This clonotype was found many times. This chain links TRBV29-1 with TRBJ1-2; D unclear. Germline assignment: CDR1 SQVTM and CDR2 ANQGSEA. This CDR3 has 10 amino acids. Trimming shortened V by 6 bases and J by 6 bases, and 8 bases separated the two germline ends. DNA for the CDR3: TGCAGCGTGTCACGGGATGGCTACACCTTC. This sequence encodes CSVSRDGYTF. The full variable domain, with the rest looked up from reference TRBV29-1 and TRBJ1-2, is SAVISQKPSRDICQRGTSLTIQCQVDSQVTMMFWYRQQPGQSLTLIATANQGSEATYESGFVIDKFPISRPNLTFSTLTVSNMSPEDSSIYLCSVSRDGYTFGSGTRLTVV.

Ten or more counts support this clonotype. The V gene is TRBV12-5, the J gene TRBJ1-1, with D hard to call. Germline V gives CDR1 LGHNT, CDR2 FRNRAP. This CDR3 is built from 13 residues. V lost 1 base, J lost 0 bases, and 3 bases lay in between. The CDR3 bases are TGTGCTAGTGGTTTGGGGATGAACACTGAAGCTTTCTTT. Amino acids: CASGLGMNTEAFF.

This chain links TRBV28 with TRBJ2-1; 7 positions agree with TRBD2. The junction had 11 bases not matched to a gene; V was cut back by 6 bases and J by 3 bases. The germline CDR1 and CDR2 sequences are MDHEN and SYDVKM. The CDR3 consists of 16 residues. The CDR3 DNA reads as TGTGCCAGCAGGAACCTAGCGGAGAAGATCTACAATGAGCAGTTCTTC. It codes for CASRNLAEKIYNEQFF.

The sample holds a few counts of this clonotype. The rearrangement links TRBV20-1 to TRBJ2-7; the D is unclear. The CDR3 runs to 16 residues. Trimming stripped 3 bases from V and 2 bases from J, with 20 bases between. From germline, CDR1 is DFQATT and CDR2 SNEGSKA (reference sequence). CDR3 region: CSASLGPRQRTYEQYF. The CDR3 coding sequence is TGCAGTGCTAGCCTAGGGCCGAGACAAAGAACCTACGAGCAGTACTTC.

This clonotype was observed many times. This sequence joins TRBV7-2 and TRBJ1-5; TRBD1 aligns across 9 bases. Germline values: CDR1 SGHTA, CDR2 FQGNSA. The J segment lost 3 bases and the V segment lost 5 bases, leaving 5 bases of the junction unmatched. CDR3 length: 15 residues. DNA of the CDR3: TGTGCCAGCAGCCGCCGGACAGGGGACAATCAGCCCCAGCATTTT. This translates into CASSRRTGDNQPQHF.

This clonotype was recorded at least ten times. The chain carries TRBV7-2 and TRBJ1-6; D is perhaps TRBD1 (6 bases). Germline-derived CDR1 and CDR2 are SGHTA and FQGNSA. Trimming took 4 bases from V and 4 from J, leaving 17 bases between them. This CDR3 contains 17 residues. The CDR3 DNA sequence: TGTGCCAGCAGCTCACGAAGGGGGGGGTTATATAATTCACCCCTCCACTTT. Amino acids: CASSSRRGGLYNSPLHF.

The table lists this clonotype with many counts. The V gene is TRBV7-6, the J gene TRBJ2-7, with 7 nucleotides matching TRBD2. The CDR3 totals 13 residues. V shed 5 bases and J 2 bases; nucleotides not matched to a gene: 3. CDR1 and CDR2 from the germline V gene are SGHVS and FNYEAQ. The CDR3 DNA reads as TGTGCCAGCAGCACTAGCGAGGCCTACGAGCAGTACTTC. Amino acids: CASSTSEAYEQYF.

This clonotype was seen a handful of times. The V gene is TRBV5-1, the J gene TRBJ2-7; D might be TRBD1 (5 bases). CDR1 is SGHRS, CDR2 YFSETQ, per germline. The germline V and J ends were trimmed by 4 bases and 3 bases, with 14 bases remaining between them. The CDR3 runs 14 residues. The CDR3 here is CASSPGDSYYEQYF. As DNA, the CDR3 is TGCGCCAGCAGCCCTGGTGACAGCTACTACGAGCAGTACTTC.

The genes are TRBV14 and TRBJ1-3; D is ambiguous. CDR1 SGHDN and CDR2 FVKESK come from the germline V gene. V was trimmed by 5 bases and J by 6 bases, leaving 5 bases between them. The CDR3 spans 11 residues. CDR3 nucleotides: TGTGCCAGCAGCGGAGTAAACACCATATATTTT. It is translated as CASSGVNTIYF.

This clonotype has just a few counts. The rearrangement uses TRBV20-1 and TRBJ2-1, with TRBD2 matching over 9 bases. In germline, CDR1 is DFQATT, CDR2 SNEGSKA (reference sequence). Trimming at V came to 5 bases and at J to 8 bases, leaving 16 bases not matched to a gene. The CDR3 extends over 16 amino acids. The DNA for the CDR3 is TGCAGTGCTGTTATGGCTAGCGGGAAACCTGTGGATGAGCAGTTCTTC. This sequence encodes CSAVMASGKPVDEQFF.

This chain joins TRBV11-3 and TRBJ1-3; 7 nucleotides align to TRBD1. The germline gives CDR1 SGHNT, CDR2 YENEEA. V lost 5 bases, J lost 4 bases, and 5 bases stayed unmatched. CDR3 length equals 14 residues. This CDR3 is CASSATGLGNTIYF. The CDR3 DNA is TGTGCCAGCAGCGCGACAGGGCTCGGAAACACCATATATTTT.

This clonotype was seen a handful of times. The genes are TRBV10-3 and TRBJ2-7; 8 bases agree with TRBD2. The CDR3 sequence is 16 residues long. Unmatched junction bases numbered 11, after V lost 5 bases and J lost 2 bases. Per the germline V gene, CDR1 is ENHRY and CDR2 is SYGVKD. CDR3 DNA sequence: TGTGCCATCAGTCAACCCGGGAGGGCCTCAACCTACGAGCAGTACTTC. Amino acid sequence: CAISQPGRASTYEQYF.

In regard to this clonotype: Being one base from a much bigger clone, this may be a read error. V is TRBV7-6 and J is TRBJ1-1; TRBD1 might be the D (5 bases). V lost 5 bases, J lost 9 bases, and 10 bases lay in between. CDR3 length: 11 amino acids. The germline CDR1 and CDR2 sequences are SGHVS and FNYEAQ. CDR3 loop: CASSHGGKAFF. CDR3 nucleotide sequence: TGTGCCAGCAGCCACGGGGGGAAAGCTTTCTTT.

The chain combines TRBV28 with TRBJ2-3; D uncertain. Per germline, CDR1 MDHEN and CDR2 SYDVKM. This CDR3 contains 13 residues. Between the trimmed V and J ends, which lost 7 bases and 2 bases, there was a span of 10 bases. The CDR3 region has the DNA TGTGCCAGCACTAATCCTCACACAGATACGCAGTATTTT. As protein: CASTNPHTDTQYF.

This clonotype was detected a few times. CDR3 DNA sequence: TGTGCCACCAGCAGAGGCCCTGTGACAAGCACAGATACGCAGTATTTT. This gives the protein CATSRGPVTSTDTQYF. The chain couples TRBV15 to TRBJ2-3; D is undetermined. This CDR3 has 16 residues. Trimming removed 1 base at V and 0 bases at J, with 11 bases between. Per the germline V gene, CDR1 is LNHNV and CDR2 is YYDKDF (reference sequence).

The V call is TRBV14, the J call TRBJ1-6; D is unresolved. Between the trimmed V and J ends, which lost 5 bases and 12 bases, there was a span of 8 bases. Germline CDR1 SGHDN, CDR2 FVKESK. The CDR3 runs 11 residues. The CDR3 is CASSEGGPLHF. CDR3 DNA sequence: TGTGCCAGCAGCGAAGGTGGACCCCTCCACTTT.

This chain uses TRBV29-1 with TRBJ2-7; 12 bases agree with TRBD1. The J segment lost 3 bases and the V segment lost 6 bases, leaving 6 bases of the junction unmatched. This CDR3 is 14 amino acids long. CDR1 is SQVTM and CDR2 is ANQGSEA in the germline V gene. This CDR3 reads CSVGQGAGNYEQYF. CDR3 in DNA: TGCAGCGTGGGACAGGGGGCCGGTAACTACGAGCAGTACTTC.

V is TRBV20-1 and J is TRBJ2-7; perhaps D is TRBD1 or TRBD2 (5 bases each). This CDR3 spans 16 amino acids. Germline CDR1 and CDR2: DFQATT and SNEGSKA (reference sequence). The V end was cut by 0 bases, the J end by 1 base, with 16 bases between. The CDR3 nucleotides are TGCAGTGCTAGAGACCGCCCTGGGACGGAATCCTACGAGCAGTACTTC. Its protein is CSARDRPGTESYEQYF.